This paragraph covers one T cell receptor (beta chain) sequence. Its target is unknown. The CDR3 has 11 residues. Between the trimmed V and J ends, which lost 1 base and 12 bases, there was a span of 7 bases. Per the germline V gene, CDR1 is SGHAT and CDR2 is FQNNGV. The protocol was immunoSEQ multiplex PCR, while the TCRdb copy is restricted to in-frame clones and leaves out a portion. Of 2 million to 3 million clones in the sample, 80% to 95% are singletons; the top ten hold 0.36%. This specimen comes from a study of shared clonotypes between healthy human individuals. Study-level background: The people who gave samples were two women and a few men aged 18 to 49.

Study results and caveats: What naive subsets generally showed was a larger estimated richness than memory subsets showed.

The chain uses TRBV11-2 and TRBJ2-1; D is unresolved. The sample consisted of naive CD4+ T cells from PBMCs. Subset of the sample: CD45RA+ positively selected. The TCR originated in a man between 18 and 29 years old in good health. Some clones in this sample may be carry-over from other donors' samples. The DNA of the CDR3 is TGTGCCAGCAGCTTAGGGCCCGGGCAGTTCTTC. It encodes CASSLGPGQFF. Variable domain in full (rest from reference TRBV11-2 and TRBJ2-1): EAGVAQSPRYKIIEKRQSVAFWCNPISGHATLYWYQQILGQGPKLLIQFQNNGVVDDSQLPKDRFSAERLKGVDSTLKIQPAKLEDSAVYLCASSLGPGQFFGPGTRLTVL.